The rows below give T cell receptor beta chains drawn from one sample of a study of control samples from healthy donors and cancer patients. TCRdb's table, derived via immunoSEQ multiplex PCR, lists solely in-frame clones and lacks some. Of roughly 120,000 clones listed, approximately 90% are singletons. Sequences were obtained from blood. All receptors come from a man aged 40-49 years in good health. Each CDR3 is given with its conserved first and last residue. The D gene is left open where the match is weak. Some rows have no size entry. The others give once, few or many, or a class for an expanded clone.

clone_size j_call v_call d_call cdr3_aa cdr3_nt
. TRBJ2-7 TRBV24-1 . CATSDAGVYEQYF TGTGCCACCAGTGATGCCGGTGTTTACGAGCAGTACTTC
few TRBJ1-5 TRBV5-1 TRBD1 CASSLDGQGNQPQHF TGCGCCAGCAGCTTGGACGGACAGGGCAATCAGCCCCAGCATTTT
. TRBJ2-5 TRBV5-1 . CASSLGATQETQYF TGCGCCAGCAGCTTGGGGGCAACCCAAGAGACCCAGTACTTC
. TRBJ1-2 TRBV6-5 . CASSLQVRDYGYTF TGTGCCAGCAGTCTACAGGTACGCGACTATGGCTACACCTTC
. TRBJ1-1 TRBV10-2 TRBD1 CASSDGQENTEAFF TGCGCCAGCAGTGACGGACAGGAGAACACTGAAGCTTTCTTT
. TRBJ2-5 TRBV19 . CASSISRTQETQYF TGTGCCAGTAGTATATCAAGGACTCAAGAGACCCAGTACTTC
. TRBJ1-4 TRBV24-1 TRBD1 CATSIGGGGHEKLFF TGTGCCACCAGCATCGGAGGAGGGGGCCATGAAAAACTGTTTTTT
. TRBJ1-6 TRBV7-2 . CASSFAGSRSPLHF TGTGCCAGCAGCTTTGCAGGGAGTAGATCACCCCTCCACTTT
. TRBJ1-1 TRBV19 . CASSDNRDTEAFF TGTGCCAGTAGCGATAACAGGGACACTGAAGCTTTCTTT
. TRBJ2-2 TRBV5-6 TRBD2 CASSPSGGARTGELFF TGTGCCAGCAGCCCTAGCGGGGGGGCGAGAACCGGGGAGCTGTTTTTT
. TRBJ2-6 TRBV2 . CASSDRSGANVLTF TGTGCCAGCAGTGACAGATCCGGGGCCAACGTCCTGACTTTC
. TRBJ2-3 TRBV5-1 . CASSFGRTDTQYF TGCGCCAGCAGCTTTGGTCGCACAGATACGCAGTATTTT
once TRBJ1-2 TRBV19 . CASSIISTSYGYTF TGTGCCAGTAGTATAATATCGACCAGCTATGGCTACACCTTC
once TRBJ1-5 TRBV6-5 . CASSYSGSNQPQHF TGTGCCAGCAGTTACTCAGGTAGCAATCAGCCCCAGCATTTT
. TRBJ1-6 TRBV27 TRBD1 CASSPRQGTYNSPLHF TGTGCCAGCAGCCCCAGACAGGGGACCTATAATTCACCCCTCCACTTT
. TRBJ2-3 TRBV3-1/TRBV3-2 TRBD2 CASSQAAGGRDPRTDTQYF TGTGCCAGCAGCCAGGCGGCGGGGGGCCGGGACCCTCGTACAGATACGCAGTATTTT
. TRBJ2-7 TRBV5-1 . CASSSTLGQPGGEQYF TGCGCCAGCAGCTCCACGCTAGGACAGCCGGGGGGCGAGCAGTACTTC